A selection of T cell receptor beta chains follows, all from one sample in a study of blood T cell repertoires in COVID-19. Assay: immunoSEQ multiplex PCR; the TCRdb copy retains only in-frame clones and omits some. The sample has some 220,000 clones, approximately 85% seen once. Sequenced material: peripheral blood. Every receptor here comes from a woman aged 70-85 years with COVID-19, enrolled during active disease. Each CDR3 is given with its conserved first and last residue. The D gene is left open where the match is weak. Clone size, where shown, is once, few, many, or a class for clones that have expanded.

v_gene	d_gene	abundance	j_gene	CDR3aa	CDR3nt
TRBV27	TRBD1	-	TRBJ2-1	CASSLLWTGGNEQFF	TGTGCCAGCAGTCTTCTTTGGACAGGGGGAAATGAGCAGTTCTTC
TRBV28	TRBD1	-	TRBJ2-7	CASSLVVGTAYF	TGTGCCAGCAGTTTAGTGGTTGGGACAGCCTACTTC
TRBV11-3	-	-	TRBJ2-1	CASSLGPGINEQFF	TGTGCCAGCAGCTTAGGTCCCGGGATCAATGAGCAGTTCTTC
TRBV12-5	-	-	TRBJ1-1	CASGLGANTEAFF	TGTGCTAGTGGTTTGGGAGCTAACACTGAAGCTTTCTTT
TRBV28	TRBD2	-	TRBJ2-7	CASILSGLAGGSEQYF	TGTGCCAGCATCCTATCGGGATTAGCGGGAGGTAGTGAGCAGTACTTC
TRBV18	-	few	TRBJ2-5	CASSPGDHGETQYF	TGTGCCAGCTCACCAGGTGACCACGGGGAGACCCAGTACTTC
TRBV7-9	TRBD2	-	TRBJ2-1	CASSLGRAGGMEFF	TGTGCCAGCAGCTTAGGTCGAGCGGGAGGTATGGAGTTCTTC
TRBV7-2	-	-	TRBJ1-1	CASKRQSAEAFF	TGTGCCAGCAAAAGACAGTCGGCTGAAGCTTTCTTT
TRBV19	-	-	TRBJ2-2	CASNSGNTGELFF	TGTGCCAGTAATAGCGGGAACACCGGGGAGCTGTTTTTT
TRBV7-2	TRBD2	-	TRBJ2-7	CASSSPGLTFEQYF	TGTGCCAGCAGTTCCCCGGGACTAACATTCGAGCAGTACTTC
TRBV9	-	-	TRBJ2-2	CASSVWSSALNTGELFF	TGTGCCAGCAGCGTATGGAGTAGCGCCCTAAACACCGGGGAGCTGTTTTTT
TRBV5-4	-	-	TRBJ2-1	CASSLGLDGEFF	TGTGCCAGCAGCTTGGGGCTAGATGGTGAGTTCTTC
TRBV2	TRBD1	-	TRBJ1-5	CASIREQGGNQPQHF	TGTGCCAGCATCCGAGAACAGGGGGGAAATCAGCCCCAGCATTTT
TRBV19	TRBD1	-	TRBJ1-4	CASSPRTGGNEKLFF	TGTGCCAGTAGTCCACGGACAGGGGGAAATGAAAAACTGTTTTTT
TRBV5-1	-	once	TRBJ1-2	CASRSSPTREYGYTF	TGCGCCAGCAGATCCTCCCCCACCCGAGAATATGGCTACACCTTC
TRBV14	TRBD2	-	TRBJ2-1	CASSQGLAGWSYFF	TGTGCCAGCAGCCAAGGACTAGCGGGATGGAGCTACTTCTTC
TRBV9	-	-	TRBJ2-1	CASSVQTYNEQFF	TGTGCCAGCAGCGTACAGACCTACAATGAGCAGTTCTTC
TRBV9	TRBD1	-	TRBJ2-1	CASSVGTGEGNEQFF	TGTGCCAGCAGCGTAGGGACAGGGGAGGGAAATGAGCAGTTCTTC
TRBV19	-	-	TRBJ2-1	CASSKDRVGGGEQFF	TGTGCCAGTAGTAAAGACAGGGTCGGGGGGGGAGAGCAGTTCTTC
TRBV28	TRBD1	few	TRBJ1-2	CASSLTGYRGYGYTF	TGTGCCAGCAGTCTAACGGGCTACAGGGGCTATGGCTACACCTTC
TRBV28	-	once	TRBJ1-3	CASSLLGQRTGNTIYF	TGTGCCAGCAGTTTATTAGGACAGAGAACGGGAAACACCATATATTTT
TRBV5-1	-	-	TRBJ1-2	CASSGETFTNYGYTF	TGCGCCAGCAGCGGGGAGACGTTTACTAACTATGGCTACACCTTC
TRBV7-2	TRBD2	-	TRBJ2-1	CASSPGGAPRSYNEQFF	TGTGCCAGCAGCCCGGGGGGAGCTCCTCGCTCCTACAATGAGCAGTTCTTC
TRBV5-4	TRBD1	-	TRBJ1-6	CASSLNAGTGNSPLHF	TGTGCCAGCAGCTTGAATGCCGGGACAGGGAATTCACCCCTCCACTTT
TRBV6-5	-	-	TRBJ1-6	CASSSRDNSPLHF	TGTGCCAGCAGTAGCAGGGATAATTCACCCCTCCACTTT
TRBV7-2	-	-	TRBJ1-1	CASSLWQGPTEAFF	TGTGCCAGCAGCTTGTGGCAGGGCCCCACTGAAGCTTTCTTT
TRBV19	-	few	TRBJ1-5	CASQTQMDQPQHF	TGTGCCAGTCAGACTCAGATGGATCAGCCCCAGCATTTT
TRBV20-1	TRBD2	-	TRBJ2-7	CSASSSGRAKYF	TGCAGTGCTAGTTCGAGCGGGAGGGCCAAGTACTTC
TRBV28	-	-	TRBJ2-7	CASSDSRGGTYEQYF	TGTGCCAGCAGTGATTCTCGAGGGGGTACCTACGAGCAGTACTTC
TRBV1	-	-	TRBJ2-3	CTSSQESVGTSGIGAGTDTQYF	TGCACCAGCAGCCAAGAGAGTGTCGGGACTAGCGGGATAGGGGCGGGAACAGATACGCAGTATTTT
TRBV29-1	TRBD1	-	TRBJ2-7	CSVGQGANEQYF	TGCAGCGTGGGACAGGGGGCAAACGAGCAGTACTTC
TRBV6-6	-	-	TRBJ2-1	CASSPWTVPFMYNEQFF	TGTGCCAGCAGTCCCTGGACAGTCCCCTTCATGTACAATGAGCAGTTCTTC
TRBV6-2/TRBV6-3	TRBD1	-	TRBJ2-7	CASSFQPIRTGPLQYF	TGTGCCAGCAGTTTCCAACCAATTCGGACAGGCCCCCTGCAGTACTTC
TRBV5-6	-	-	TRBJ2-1	CASSTLDSSYNEQFF	TGTGCCAGCAGTACCCTTGACAGCTCCTACAATGAGCAGTTCTTC
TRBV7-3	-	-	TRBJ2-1	CASSLASEQFF	TGTGCCAGCAGTCTAGCTTCAGAGCAGTTCTTC
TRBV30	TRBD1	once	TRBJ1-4	CAWSPDRGSEKLFF	TGTGCCTGGAGCCCCGACAGGGGTAGCGAAAAACTGTTTTTT
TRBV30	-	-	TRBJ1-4	CAWSQGNEKLFF	TGTGCCTGGAGCCAGGGTAATGAAAAACTGTTTTTT
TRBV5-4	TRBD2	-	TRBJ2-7	CASSSRHGRYEQYF	TGTGCCAGCAGCTCCAGGCACGGGAGGTACGAGCAGTACTTC
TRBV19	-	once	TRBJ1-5	CASSIDQGSNQPQHF	TGTGCCAGTAGTATAGATCAGGGGTCCAATCAGCCCCAGCATTTT
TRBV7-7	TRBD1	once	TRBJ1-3	CASSLSGGPLYF	TGTGCCAGCAGCTTGTCAGGGGGTCCGCTATATTTT
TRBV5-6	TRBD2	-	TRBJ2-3	CASSFSGGSDTQYF	TGTGCCAGCAGCTTTAGCGGGGGGTCAGATACGCAGTATTTT
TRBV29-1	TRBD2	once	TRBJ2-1	CSGLLAGVSNEQFF	TGCAGCGGCCTACTAGCGGGAGTCAGTAATGAGCAGTTCTTC
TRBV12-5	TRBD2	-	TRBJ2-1	CGSGGYNEQFF	TGTGGAAGCGGGGGTTACAATGAGCAGTTCTTC
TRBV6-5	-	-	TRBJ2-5	CASSLSRYLTTQYF	TGTGCCAGCAGCTTAAGTCGCTACCTCACGACCCAGTACTTC
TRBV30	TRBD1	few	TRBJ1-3	CAWGTDGNTIYF	TGTGCCTGGGGGACAGATGGAAACACCATATATTTT
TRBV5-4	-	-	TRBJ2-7	CASSPPRFGATYEQYF	TGTGCCAGCAGCCCTCCCCGTTTTGGGGCGACCTACGAGCAGTACTTC
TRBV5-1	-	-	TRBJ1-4	CASSFQGATNEKLFF	TGCGCCAGCAGCTTCCAGGGTGCAACTAATGAAAAACTGTTTTTT
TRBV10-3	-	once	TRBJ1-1	CAISEGGTNTEAFF	TGTGCCATCAGTGAAGGGGGAACCAACACTGAAGCTTTCTTT
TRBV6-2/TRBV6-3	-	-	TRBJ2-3	CASSFRLVGTDTQYF	TGTGCCAGCAGTTTTCGACTAGTAGGTACAGATACGCAGTATTTT
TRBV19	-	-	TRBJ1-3	CASSISGPGNTIYF	TGTGCCAGTAGTATCTCCGGTCCCGGAAACACCATATATTTT
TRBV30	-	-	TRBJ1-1	CALERFAGMMNTEAFF	TGTGCCCTGGAAAGGTTCGCGGGTATGATGAACACTGAAGCTTTCTTT